A single sample is the source of the 14 T cell receptor beta chains below, sequenced in a study of PD-1 blockade in classical Hodgkin lymphoma. Sequencing was performed with immunoSEQ multiplex PCR; in TCRdb, only in-frame clones are kept and a portion is missing. The sample consists of tens of thousands of clones, approximately 81% of them appearing once. Time point meaning: cycle 4 day 1 (C4D1), after five to seven weeks of nivolumab. Autologous stem cell transplantation was followed by relapse in every patient, and brentuximab vedotin exposure varied. Magnetic negative selection served to purify CD4+ T cells out of PBMCs that had been thawed. Sequences were derived from CD4+ T cells from blood, sampled before the fourth cycle of nivolumab. These TCRs come from a human donor with classical Hodgkin lymphoma.

This clone showed up just a few times. The V and J genes are TRBV10-1 and TRBJ2-7; 8 nucleotides agree with TRBD1. The CDR3 is 13 amino acids. Germline assignment: CDR1 WNHNN and CDR2 SYGVQD (reference sequence). The trim removed 7 bases at V and 3 bases at J, leaving 5 bases unmatched. DNA of the CDR3: TGCGCCAGCAAGAAGGGACAGGTCTACGAGCAGTACTTC. It yields the protein CASKKGQVYEQYF.

This clone has just a few counts. The CDR3 spells CASAGKGNQPQHF. The CDR3, as DNA: TGTGCCAGCGCGGGCAAGGGCAATCAGCCCCAGCATTTT. The V gene is TRBV6-6, the J gene TRBJ1-5, with unresolved D. Germline V gives CDR1 MNHNY, CDR2 SVGAGI (reference sequence). With 8 bases removed from V and 2 bases from J, the gap between germline ends came to 10 bases. The CDR3 is made up of 13 amino acids.

V gene TRBV13 combines with J gene TRBJ1-4; 8 positions match TRBD1. CDR3 length: 16 amino acids. The germline V gene has CDR1 PRHDT and CDR2 FYEKMQ (reference sequence). The junction had 4 bases not matched to a gene; V was cut back by 4 bases and J by 0 bases. Here the CDR3 DNA reads TGTGCCAGCAGCTCCACAGGGGGTGCAACTAATGAAAAACTGTTTTTT. The encoded protein is CASSSTGGATNEKLFF.

The V gene is TRBV7-9, the J gene TRBJ1-1; D unresolved. The V gene's germline CDR1 is SEHNR and CDR2 FQNEAQ (reference sequence). The CDR3 loop spans 13 amino acids. V gave up 0 bases and J gave up 7 bases, with 9 bases separating them. CDR3 coding DNA: TGTGCCAGCAGCTTAGCGGTGACGCTTGAAGCTTTCTTT. As protein: CASSLAVTLEAFF.

V is TRBV29-1 and J is TRBJ1-3; D gene unclear. The CDR3 contains 14 residues. Trimming removed 0 bases from V and 0 bases from J, with 6 bases in between. CDR1 is SQVTM and CDR2 is ANQGSEA in the germline V gene. Written as DNA, the CDR3 is TGCAGCGTTGAAGACAGCGCCTCTGGAAACACCATATATTTT. Its protein product is CSVEDSASGNTIYF.

This clone has only one observation. The gene calls are TRBV28 and TRBJ1-2; D gene uncertain. The CDR3 spans 12 residues. V lost 6 bases, J lost 8 bases, and 13 bases lay in between. Germline V gene lookup returns CDR1 MDHEN and CDR2 SYDVKM. The CDR3 here is CASRLEELGYTF. The CDR3 coding sequence is TGTGCCAGCAGGTTAGAGGAACTCGGCTACACCTTC.

The chain employs TRBV5-1 and TRBJ2-5; D may be TRBD2 (6 bases). Trimming stripped 4 bases from V and 1 base from J, with 14 bases between. CDR3 length equals 15 residues. Germline CDR1 SGHRS, CDR2 YFSETQ. CDR3 sequence reads: CASSGVAGSQETQYF. CDR3 DNA: TGCGCCAGCAGCGGCGTGGCGGGGAGCCAAGAGACCCAGTACTTC.

V is TRBV5-1 and J is TRBJ1-1, with unresolved D. The CDR3 totals 16 residues. The ends were cut back, 2 bases at V and 0 bases at J, with 14 bases in the middle. Germline-derived CDR1 and CDR2 are SGHRS and YFSETQ. For the CDR3, the DNA is TGCGCCAGCAGCTTCGACGGCGCTACAATGAACACTGAAGCTTTCTTT. Residues: CASSFDGATMNTEAFF.

V and J are TRBV7-8 and TRBJ2-5, with 7 bases that match TRBD1. The last part of the DNA fits TRBJ2-7 better; the J call may be wrong. Germline-derived CDR1 and CDR2 are SGHVS and FQNEAQ. This CDR3 spans 15 amino acids. The CDR3 spells CASSMLPTGIYEQYF. The CDR3 DNA reads TGTGCCAGCAGCATGCTACCGACAGGGATCTACGAGCAGTACTTC.

This clone was found once. The rearrangement links TRBV6-5 to TRBJ2-7; 10 bases align to TRBD2. Germline V gene sequence: CDR1 MNHEY, CDR2 SVGAGI. The CDR3 has 16 amino acids. J gave up 6 bases and V 4 bases, and 12 bases lay outside the gene matches. The DNA of the CDR3 is TGTGCCAGCAGTTTAACCGGGACTAGCGTTTCACGCGAGCAGTACTTC. It codes for CASSLTGTSVSREQYF.

The chain uses TRBV5-1 and TRBJ1-5, with D unresolved. V was shortened by 6 bases and J by 9 bases, with 19 bases between the two germline ends. The CDR3 totals 14 residues. Germline V CDR1 and CDR2: SGHRS, YFSETQ. The CDR3 DNA reads TGCGCCAGCACCCTGGTCCCTAACCAGTGGCCCCAGCATTTT. Translating gives CASTLVPNQWPQHF. Full variable domain (missing parts from reference TRBV5-1 and TRBJ1-5): KAGVTQTPRYLIKTRGQQVTLSCSPISGHRSVSWYQQTPGQGLQFLFEYFSETQRNKGNFPGRFSGRQFSNSRSEMNVSTLELGDSALYLCASTLVPNQWPQHFGDGTRLSIL.

The chain couples TRBV5-5 to TRBJ1-2; D is perhaps TRBD1 (5 bases). V lost 6 bases and J lost 8, with 26 bases in between. CDR3 length: 16 residues. Germline CDR1 is SGHKS and CDR2 is YYEKEE (reference sequence). This CDR3 reads CASTLRQTDRRYGYTF. The CDR3 DNA reads as TGTGCCAGCACCCTCCGGCAGACAGACCGTCGATACGGCTACACCTTC.

This clone has more than one count but fewer than ten. This chain uses TRBV5-4 with TRBJ1-6; D remains unclear. Germline CDR1 SGHNT, CDR2 YYREEE (reference sequence). The V end lost 3 bases, the J end lost 0 bases, and 7 bases lay between the germline ends. The CDR3 is made up of 15 amino acids. The CDR3 loop is CASSYGSSYNSPLHF. Here the CDR3 DNA reads TGTGCCAGCAGCTACGGGAGCTCCTATAATTCACCCCTCCACTTT.

The rearrangement joins TRBV11-2 to TRBJ2-7; 12 bases fit TRBD1. Trimming at V came to 5 bases and at J to 6 bases, leaving 5 bases not matched to a gene. Germline V CDR1 and CDR2: SGHAT, FQNNGV. This CDR3 has 14 residues. CDR3 sequence: CASSRDRGPGEQYF. CDR3 nucleotide sequence: TGTGCCAGCAGCCGGGACAGGGGGCCAGGCGAGCAGTACTTC.